This TCR beta chain was sequenced for a study of blood T cell repertoires in COVID-19. Background on the study: COVID-19 samples collected from the United States, Italy and Spain covered acute and convalescent phases. In each case, the material was cDNA or gDNA derived from T cells, B-cell-depleted T cells, or PBMCs.

This clone showed up just a few times. The authors' processing: Estimation of nucleated cell counts relied on the amplification of reference gene primers. The repertoire was sequenced with immunoSEQ multiplex PCR; TCRdb's copy has only in-frame clones and lacks some. V and J calls and clone size follow that table, whereas D and trimming were derived from the DNA. The sample consists of tens of thousands of clones, 75% to 85% of them appearing once. Germline-derived CDR1 and CDR2 are MDHEN and SYDVKM. This CDR3 is 19 amino acids long. V dropped 7 bases and J dropped 0 bases, with 26 bases sitting between them.

The V and J genes are TRBV28 and TRBJ2-3, with unresolved D. The receptor comes from a middle-aged man with acute or convalescent COVID-19. Sequenced: peripheral blood. For the CDR3, the DNA is TGTGCCAGCATCAACATCCTGGGCCGTAGACCTTCTAGCACAGATACGCAGTATTTT. It yields the protein CASINILGRRPSSTDTQYF.